What follows is one T cell receptor beta chain and its context. Its antigen is still unknown. The CDR3 consists of 15 residues. Between the trimmed V and J ends, which lost 1 base and 4 bases, there was a span of 12 bases. The germline V gene encodes CDR1 SGDLS and CDR2 YYNGEE. Generated by immunoSEQ multiplex PCR, the TCRdb table keeps only in-frame clones and is missing some. The sample comprises over 30,000 clones, around nine tenths of which are singletons, and roughly 0.2% rests with the top ten. The data derive from a study of PD-1 blockade in classical Hodgkin lymphoma. Each patient experienced a relapse that followed autologous stem cell transplantation, and brentuximab vedotin exposure varied. Thawed PBMCs yielded CD4+ T cells through magnetic negative selection. The study recorded best responses of complete response, partial response or progressive disease. Overall study results and limits: Newly diagnosed patients reportedly had lower baseline TCR diversity than healthy donors. By C4D1, diversity of CD4+ TCRs had risen significantly, whereas that of CD8+ TCRs had not. Patients who responded completely had about the same baseline diversity as newly diagnosed patients.

This sample comprised CD4+ T cells from blood, obtained at baseline. This TCR derives from a human donor with classical Hodgkin lymphoma. The V gene is TRBV9, the J gene TRBJ1-3; D unclear. The CDR3 bases are TGTGCCAGCAGCGTACCCCCAACTCCGGGAAACACCATATATTTT. Its translation is CASSVPPTPGNTIYF. The whole variable domain, remainder taken from reference TRBV9 and TRBJ1-3, is DSGVTQTPKHLITATGQRVTLRCSPRSGDLSVYWYQQSLDQGLQFLIQYYNGEERAKGNILERFSAQQFPDLHSELNLSSLELGDSALYFCASSVPPTPGNTIYFGEGSWLTVV.